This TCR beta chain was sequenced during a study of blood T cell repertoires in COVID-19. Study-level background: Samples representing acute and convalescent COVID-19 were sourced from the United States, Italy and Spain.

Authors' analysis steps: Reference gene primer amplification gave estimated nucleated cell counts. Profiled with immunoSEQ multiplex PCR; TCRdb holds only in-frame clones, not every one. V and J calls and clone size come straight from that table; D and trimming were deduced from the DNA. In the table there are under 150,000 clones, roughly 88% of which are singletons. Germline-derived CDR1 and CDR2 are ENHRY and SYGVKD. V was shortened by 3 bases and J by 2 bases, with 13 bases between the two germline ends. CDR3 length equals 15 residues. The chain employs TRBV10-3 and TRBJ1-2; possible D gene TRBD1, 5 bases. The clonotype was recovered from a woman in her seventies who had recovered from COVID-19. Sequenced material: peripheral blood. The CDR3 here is CAISDSTGVNYGYTF. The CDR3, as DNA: TGTGCCATCAGTGACTCCACAGGTGTAAACTATGGCTACACCTTC.